The next 20 T cell receptor beta chains were all read from a single sample in a study of T cells in Graves' hyperthyroidism and ophthalmopathy. TCR beta CDR3 regions were amplified from RNA. The HTBI primer set was used in a first-round RT-PCR of the TCR CDR3. TCRdb ran MiXCR on the multiplex PCR reads and lists one entry per CDR3 protein. Seen here are some 270,000 distinct CDR3 sequences, approximately 24% observed once, and the top ten hold 35% to 40%. Sequenced input: blood. The receptors were sampled from a woman aged 35 to 49 with Graves' ophthalmopathy.

The chain carries TRBV7-2 and TRBJ1-3, with D perhaps TRBD1 (6 bases). CDR3 length: 15 residues. V was shortened by 2 bases and J by 3 bases, with 11 bases between the two germline ends. Germline CDR1 SGHTA, CDR2 FQGNSA. CDR3 sequence reads: CASSLRGPLGNTIYF. For the CDR3, the DNA is TGTGCCAGCAGCTTACGGGGGCCCCTTGGAAACACCATATATTTT. Together with reference TRBV7-2 and TRBJ1-3, the CDR3 gives the full variable domain: GAGVSQSPSNKVTEKGKDVELRCDPISGHTALYWYRQSLGQGLEFLIYFQGNSAPDKSGLPSDRFSAERTGGSVSTLTIQRTQQEDSAVYLCASSLRGPLGNTIYFGEGSWLTVV.

This clonotype was seen ten or more times. The V call is TRBV29-1, the J call TRBJ1-2; 10 bases agree with TRBD1. CDR1 and CDR2 (germline): SQVTM, ANQGSEA. This CDR3 contains 12 residues. V shed 6 bases and J 8 bases; nucleotides not matched to a gene: 6. In DNA, the CDR3 is TGCAGCGTATTCGGGACAGGGGACGGCTACACCTTC. Protein: CSVFGTGDGYTF. Drawing the rest from reference TRBV29-1 and TRBJ1-2, the complete variable domain is SAVISQKPSRDICQRGTSLTIQCQVDSQVTMMFWYRQQPGQSLTLIATANQGSEATYESGFVIDKFPISRPNLTFSTLTVSNMSPEDSSIYLCSVFGTGDGYTFGSGTRLTVV.

This clonotype was counted many times. The CDR3 region is CASSQAGTAVVYEQYF. CDR3 sequence (DNA): TGTGCCAGCAGTCAAGCCGGGACAGCGGTCGTATACGAGCAGTACTTC. The rearrangement links TRBV27 to TRBJ2-7, with 7 bases matching TRBD1. Trimming cost V 5 bases and J 4 bases; bases outside gene matches: 14. Germline CDR1 MNHEY, CDR2 SMNVEV (reference sequence). The CDR3 is made up of 16 amino acids.

The table lists this clonotype with many counts. A much larger clone sits a single nucleotide away, making a read error possible. V and J are TRBV27 and TRBJ1-2; the D is unclear. There are 14 residues in the CDR3. The germline V gene encodes CDR1 MNHEY and CDR2 SMNVEV (reference sequence). Trimming stripped 7 bases from V and 5 bases from J, with 17 bases between. The CDR3 protein is CASKPRRWGYGYTF. The CDR3 DNA is TGTGCCAGCAAGCCAAGGAGGTGGGGATATGGCTACACCTTC.

This clonotype was detected many times. The chain carries TRBV20-1 and TRBJ2-7, with D possibly matching TRBD1 (6 bases). V shed 0 bases and J shed 0 bases, with 12 bases lying between them. Germline CDR1 and CDR2: DFQATT and SNEGSKA (reference sequence). The CDR3 length is 15 residues. The CDR3 region is CSARDLGTPSYEQYF. The CDR3 region has the DNA TGCAGTGCTAGAGATCTGGGGACACCCTCCTACGAGCAGTACTTC.

This clonotype was seen repeatedly, ten times or more. V is TRBV6-1 and J is TRBJ1-5, with D uncertain. Germline assignment: CDR1 MNHNS and CDR2 SASEGT. V was cut by 6 bases and J by 0 bases, with 12 bases left in between. CDR3 length: 15 residues. The CDR3 here is CASSRGQFSNQPQHF. The CDR3, as DNA: TGTGCCAGCAGCCGAGGCCAGTTTAGCAATCAGCCCCAGCATTTT.

This clonotype was observed at least ten times. The chain couples TRBV19 to TRBJ1-1; D uncertain. Germline CDR1 reads LNHDA; CDR2 reads SQIVND (reference sequence). This CDR3 is built from 13 residues. V lost 10 bases, J lost 1 base, and 13 bases lay in between. The DNA for the CDR3 is TGTGCCATCTCGAGCGGGGAGAACACTGAAGCTTTCTTT. Protein sequence: CAISSGENTEAFF. The full variable domain, completed using reference TRBV19 and TRBJ1-1, is DGGITQSPKYLFRKEGQNVTLSCEQNLNHDAMYWYRQDPGQGLRLIYYSQIVNDFQKGDIAEGYSVSREKKESFPLTVTSAQKNPTAFYLCAISSGENTEAFFGQGTRLTVV.

As regards this clonotype: Likely a read error: the CDR3 ends without its conserved phenylalanine or tryptophan. The chain has TRBV12-3 or TRBV12-4 and TRBJ1-1; D perhaps matches TRBD1 (6 bases). The CDR3 totals 15 residues. With 3 bases removed from V and 4 bases from J, the gap between germline ends came to 15 bases. CDR3 in amino acids: CASSFPRGAGTEAFS. CDR3 DNA: TGTGCCAGCAGTTTTCCTCGGGGGGCTGGCACTGAAGCTTTCTCT.

This clonotype was observed at least ten times. The genes are TRBV18 and TRBJ2-5; tentatively, D is TRBD1 (5 bases). V lost 2 bases and J 5 bases, leaving 12 bases between the germline ends. This CDR3 is built from 14 residues. Germline V gives CDR1 KGHSH, CDR2 LQKENI. The CDR3 DNA sequence: TGTGCCAGCTCACCATATCAGGGCCGGGAGACCCAGTACTTC. It specifies CASSPYQGRETQYF.

The CDR3 nucleotides are TGTGCCAGCAGTGAGGACAGGGGACCCTACGAGCAGTACTTC. Its protein is CASSEDRGPYEQYF. The chain is built from TRBV6-1 and TRBJ2-7, with 9 nucleotides matching TRBD1. V shed 3 bases and J 2 bases; nucleotides not matched to a gene: 2. This CDR3 is 14 amino acids long. CDR1 is MNHNS, CDR2 SASEGT, per germline.

This clonotype was observed at least ten times. This chain connects TRBV6-1 to TRBJ2-5; TRBD1 aligns across 7 bases. V dropped 0 bases and J dropped 2; count of bases not matched to a gene: 3. Germline assignment: CDR1 MNHNS and CDR2 SASEGT. The CDR3 consists of 15 residues. The CDR3: CASSEAGTAQETQYF. Written as DNA, the CDR3 is TGTGCCAGCAGTGAAGCGGGGACAGCTCAAGAGACCCAGTACTTC.

DNA of the CDR3: TGTGCCAGCGTTGGAGGGGGCGACTATGGCTACACCTTC. Translating gives CASVGGGDYGYTF. The chain joins TRBV12-3 or TRBV12-4 to TRBJ1-2, with 7 bases lining up with TRBD1. This CDR3 has 13 amino acids. Trimming took 8 bases from V and 3 from J; bases not matched to a gene: 6.

At least ten counts were recorded for this clonotype. The V and J genes are TRBV12-3 or TRBV12-4 and TRBJ1-2, with a tentative D call TRBD1 (6 bases). The CDR3 totals 14 residues. V was shortened by 6 bases and J by 7 bases, with 18 bases between the two germline ends. The CDR3 sequence is CASSSGTSELGYTF. The CDR3 DNA sequence: TGTGCCAGCAGCTCCGGGACATCGGAGCTTGGCTACACCTTC.

At least ten counts were recorded for this clonotype. A single base separates this from a much larger clone, so it may be a read error. V and J are TRBV27 and TRBJ1-2, with 9 bases lining up with TRBD1. This CDR3 contains 14 residues. Looked up from germline, CDR1 is MNHEY and CDR2 is SMNVEV (reference sequence). V lost 5 bases to trimming and J lost 3 bases; unmatched junction nucleotides: 4. The CDR3 region is CASSPGTGHYGYTF. DNA for the CDR3: TGTGCCAGCAGTCCCGGGACAGGGCACTATGGCTACACCTTC.

This clonotype was counted at least ten times. The gene calls are TRBV19 and TRBJ2-6, with a possible D match to TRBD1 (5 bases). V was trimmed by 8 bases and J by 4 bases, leaving 21 bases between them. This CDR3 is 17 amino acids long. Germline V gene data show CDR1 as LNHDA and CDR2 as SQIVND (reference sequence). CDR3 sequence (DNA): TGTGCCAGTTTAATAGTTACAGGTACCCTAGGGGCCAACGTCCTGACTTTC. The encoded protein is CASLIVTGTLGANVLTF.

This clonotype was observed at least ten times. This chain connects TRBV12-3 or TRBV12-4 to TRBJ2-7, with D perhaps TRBD1 (5 bases). This CDR3 region has 13 residues. The V end was cut by 5 bases, the J end by 3 bases, with 11 bases between. The CDR3 bases are TGTGCCAGCAGTGCTATAAGGGGCTACGAGCAGTACTTC. Translating gives CASSAIRGYEQYF.

This clonotype was recorded many times. The DNA for the CDR3 is TGTGCCAGTAGTCTCGACGCCAGAGTCTATGGCTACACCTTC. Its protein is CASSLDARVYGYTF. This rearrangement joins TRBV19 to TRBJ1-2; D gene ambiguous. CDR1 is LNHDA, CDR2 SQIVND, per germline (reference sequence). CDR3 length: 14 amino acids. Trimming took 5 bases from V and 4 from J, leaving 14 bases between them.

The chain combines TRBV28 with TRBJ1-5; TRBD1 is a possible D gene (5 bases). The CDR3 runs 17 residues. The germline V gene has CDR1 MDHEN and CDR2 SYDVKM. Between the trimmed V and J ends, which lost 9 bases and 2 bases, there was a span of 23 bases. CDR3 sequence reads: CASFESSRAERNQPQHF. CDR3 coding DNA: TGTGCCAGTTTTGAGTCCTCCAGGGCCGAGCGCAATCAGCCCCAGCATTTT.

This clonotype was recorded many times. The chain recombines TRBV29-1 with TRBJ2-2; D may correspond to TRBD1 or TRBD2 (5 bases each). The CDR3 is made up of 14 amino acids. V lost 8 bases to trimming and J lost 5 bases, with 18 bases between them. Germline values: CDR1 SQVTM, CDR2 ANQGSEA. The CDR3 DNA reads as TGCAGCACCTCCTGGGGGAGCGGTACCGGGGAGCTGTTTTTT. It yields the protein CSTSWGSGTGELFF.

This clonotype appeared many times. The rearrangement links TRBV20-1 to TRBJ2-7; weak D call: TRBD1 (6 bases). The CDR3 loop spans 12 amino acids. Germline V gene lookup returns CDR1 DFQATT and CDR2 SNEGSKA (reference sequence). V was pared by 0 bases and J by 3 bases, with 6 bases between. The CDR3 coding sequence is TGCAGTGCTAGAGAGGACAGCTACGAGCAGTACTTC. Translated: CSAREDSYEQYF.